This T cell receptor beta chain was documented in a study of blood T cell repertoires in COVID-19 (TCRdb year 2020). In terms of the full investigation: Collaborator samples came from the United States, Italy and Spain and covered acute and convalescent phases of COVID-19. The samples were drawn from two sources: the first 160 participants of the ongoing ImmuneRACE study, and 1,254 subjects contributed by 6 global collaborators. A freely available public database, intended as a resource for researchers studying the immune response to SARS-CoV-2, is where the repertoires were released. Deeply sampled blood TCRbeta repertoires from subjects exposed to, actively infected with, or recovered from COVID-19 were included in the dataset. A de-identified subject ID, COVID-19 status, age in years and sex were almost always included in the sample metadata. The material from the prospective study consisted of cDNA or gDNA derived from T cells, B-cell-depleted T cells, or PBMCs. Where HLA class I and class II types were available, the types were taken from metadata supplied by the sample provider, not from assay-based typing. Overall results and qualifications from the work: Clinical and demographic metadata were provided uncurated, with the amount varying by source and participant.

A word on this clone: Its antigen is currently not known. No base qualities exist here, and no much larger clone lies one base off it.

Participants in the prospective study were aged roughly 18 to 100 years, lived in about two dozen United States geographic areas, and enrolled through a virtual design. In the prospective study, participants were assigned to cohorts based on the clinical history participants reported in a screening survey and a study questionnaire. Exposed participants had been in contact, within 2 weeks of entering the study, with a person who had a PCR-confirmed or clinician-diagnosed case of COVID-19. Each participant in the prospective study had whole blood, serum and a nasopharyngeal or oropharyngeal swab collected by mobile phlebotomists. Over an approximately 2-month period, participants in the prospective study had the option of providing additional blood draws and questionnaires. Blood samples from the prospective study were shipped frozen or at room temperature prior to DNA extraction. The germline V gene gives CDR1 as SQVTM and CDR2 as ANQGSEA. The CDR3 numbers 13 residues from cysteine through phenylalanine. Only the CDR3 region is kept as DNA, spanning 39 bases read in frame from base 1. Unmatched junction bases come to 5, with V trimmed by 4 bases and J by 5 bases.

The immunoSEQ Assay, a bias-controlled multiplex PCR, was used to amplify TCRbeta CDR3 regions from genomic DNA. As for the original processing: Nucleated cell counts per sample were estimated from amplification of reference gene primers within the assay. To quantify the absolute abundance of each unique TCRbeta CDR3 rearrangement, sequence reads were collapsed and filtered. Productive Simpson clonality was computed per sample as the square root of Simpson's diversity index over productive rearrangements. What TCRdb holds here is the immuneACCESS table cut down to in-frame rearrangements. Part of the clones is not present; checked against another copy, under half of the missing clones reflect an unresolved V gene, and the others are unexplained. V and J calls and clone size are given by that table; D and trimming were obtained from the DNA. In this sample the table shows roughly 150,000 clones, approximately 88% of which occur a single time. Over 4% of the sample belongs to the ten largest clones.

Sequencing used PBMCs or T cells enriched from blood (not recorded which). The rearrangement combines TRBV29-1 with TRBJ1-1; TRBD1 matches 9 bases in the middle. The sequence was collected from a man aged 65 to 85 who had been exposed to COVID-19. CDR3 region: CSVVGDRVTEAFF. The bases are TGCAGCGTTGTAGGGGACAGGGTTACTGAAGCTTTCTTT.